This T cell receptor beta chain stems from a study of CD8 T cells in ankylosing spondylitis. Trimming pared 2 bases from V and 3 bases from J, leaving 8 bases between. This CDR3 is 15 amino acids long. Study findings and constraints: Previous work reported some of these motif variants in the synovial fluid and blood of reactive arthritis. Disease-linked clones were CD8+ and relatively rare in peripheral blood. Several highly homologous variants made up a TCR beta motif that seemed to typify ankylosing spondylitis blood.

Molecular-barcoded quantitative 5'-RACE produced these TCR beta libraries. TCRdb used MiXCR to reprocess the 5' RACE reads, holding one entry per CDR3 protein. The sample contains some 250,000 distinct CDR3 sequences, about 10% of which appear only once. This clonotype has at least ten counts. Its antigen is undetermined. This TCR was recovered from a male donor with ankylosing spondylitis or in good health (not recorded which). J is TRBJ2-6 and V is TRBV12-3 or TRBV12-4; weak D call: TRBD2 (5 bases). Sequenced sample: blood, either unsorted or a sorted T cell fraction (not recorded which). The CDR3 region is CASSLRRYGANVLTF. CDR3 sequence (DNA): TGTGCCAGCAGTTTAAGGAGGTATGGGGCCAACGTCCTGACTTTC.